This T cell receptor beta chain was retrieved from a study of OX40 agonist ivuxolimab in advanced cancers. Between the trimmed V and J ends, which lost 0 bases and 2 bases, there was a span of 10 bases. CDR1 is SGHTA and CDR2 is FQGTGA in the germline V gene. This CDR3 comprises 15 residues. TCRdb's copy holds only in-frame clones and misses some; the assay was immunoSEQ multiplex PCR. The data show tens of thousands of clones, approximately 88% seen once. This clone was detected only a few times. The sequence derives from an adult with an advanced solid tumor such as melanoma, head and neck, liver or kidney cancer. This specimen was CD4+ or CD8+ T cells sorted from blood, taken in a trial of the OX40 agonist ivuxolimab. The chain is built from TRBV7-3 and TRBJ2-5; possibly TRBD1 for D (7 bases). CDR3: CASSLTGGQQETQYF. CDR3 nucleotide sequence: TGTGCCAGCAGCTTAACCGGGGGACAGCAAGAGACCCAGTACTTC.